Each of the 28 T cell receptor beta chains below was sequenced from the same sample in a study of T cell changes during pregnancy in multiple sclerosis. The repertoire was sequenced with immunoSEQ multiplex PCR; TCRdb's copy has only in-frame clones and lacks some. The sample carries about 74,000 clones, roughly 92% recorded once. The sequenced sample was peripheral blood, obtained after pregnancy. Every receptor here comes from a female donor in good health, enrolled as a control in a pregnancy study.

Remarks on this clone: One end of the junction is discordant with germline, which a read error may explain. The chain joins TRBV18 to TRBJ1-5; no firm D call. Germline V gives CDR1 KGHSH, CDR2 LQKENI. The CDR3 is 16 amino acids. The CDR3 sequence: CASSPGEGPSNQPQHF. CDR3 nucleotide sequence: TGTGCCAGCTCACCCGGGGAGGGCCCCAGCAACCAGCCCCAGCATTTT.

The chain joins TRBV5-6 to TRBJ2-1; 8 nucleotides align to TRBD2. The CDR3 length is 16 residues. Losses at the gene ends were 6 bases for V and 4 bases for J; bases not matched to a gene: 12. CDR1 and CDR2 (germline): SGHDT, YYEEEE. The CDR3 nucleotides are TGTGCCAGCACAACTAGCGGAGGAGGGATATACAATGAGCAGTTCTTC. It encodes CASTTSGGGIYNEQFF.

The J gene is TRBJ2-5, the V gene TRBV5-1; 8 nucleotides match TRBD2. The CDR3 spans 14 residues. From germline, CDR1 is SGHRS and CDR2 YFSETQ. V was clipped by 4 bases and J by 5 bases; unmatched bases: 7. CDR3 amino acids: CASSRGGFRETQYF. As DNA, the CDR3 is TGCGCCAGCAGCCGGGGGGGGTTTCGGGAGACCCAGTACTTC.

This rearrangement joins TRBV7-8 to TRBJ2-3, with 7 bases that match TRBD1. CDR1 is SGHVS, CDR2 FQNEAQ, per germline. The CDR3 spans 15 residues. Trimming at V came to 2 bases and at J to 2 bases, leaving 4 bases not matched to a gene. The CDR3 here is CASSLTGVNTDTQYF. The CDR3 region has the DNA TGTGCCAGCAGCTTAACAGGGGTTAACACAGATACGCAGTATTTT.

The chain is built from TRBV14 and TRBJ2-2; tentative D call: TRBD2 (6 bases). Trimming removed 1 base from V and 5 bases from J, with 14 bases in between. Germline lookup yields CDR1 SGHDN and CDR2 FVKESK. The CDR3 runs to 16 residues. CDR3 sequence: CASSQAGGAITGELFF. The CDR3, as DNA: TGTGCCAGCAGCCAAGCCGGGGGAGCAATTACCGGGGAGCTGTTTTTT.

The chain's CDR3 is CASSPLNSGQSYNEQFF. CDR3 nucleotides: TGTGCCAGCTCACCACTGAATAGCGGGCAATCCTACAATGAGCAGTTCTTC. The chain carries TRBV18 and TRBJ2-1; 7 positions agree with TRBD2. The J segment lost 1 base and the V segment lost 1 base, leaving 7 bases of the junction unmatched. Germline assignment: CDR1 KGHSH and CDR2 LQKENI. This CDR3 is 17 amino acids long. The full variable domain, its missing parts supplied by reference TRBV18 and TRBJ2-1, is NAGVMQNPRHLVRRRGQEARLRCSPMKGHSHVYWYRQLPEEGLKFMVYLQKENIIDESGMPKERFSAEFPKEGPSILRIQQVVRGDSAAYFCASSPLNSGQSYNEQFFGPGTRLTVL.

The genes are TRBV5-1 and TRBJ2-5, with D uncertain. Germline V CDR1 and CDR2: SGHRS, YFSETQ. With 0 bases removed from V and 4 bases from J, the gap between germline ends came to 19 bases. The CDR3 is 17 amino acids. The CDR3 spells CASSLASIAPGLETQYF. For the CDR3, the DNA is TGCGCCAGCAGCTTGGCCAGTATAGCCCCCGGCTTAGAGACCCAGTACTTC.

This clone has only a few counts. V usage is TRBV7-7 and J usage is TRBJ1-1; perhaps TRBD1 as D (6 bases). This CDR3 region has 13 residues. Trimming took off 5 bases at V and 1 base at J, with 8 bases between the two ends. Germline CDR1 SSHAT, CDR2 FNYEAQ (reference sequence). CDR3 protein: CASSEDRNTEAFF. Here the CDR3 DNA reads TGTGCCAGCAGCGAGGACAGGAACACTGAAGCTTTCTTT.

The chain employs TRBV5-1 and TRBJ1-5, with no clear D. V was shortened by 10 bases and J by 2 bases, with 13 bases between the two germline ends. The CDR3 is 13 amino acids. Germline CDR1 and CDR2: SGHRS and YFSETQ. The DNA of the CDR3 is TGCGCCGGGAGGGTTGAAGGCAATCAGCCCCAGCATTTT. Its protein is CAGRVEGNQPQHF. Full variable domain (rest looked up from reference TRBV5-1 and TRBJ1-5): KAGVTQTPRYLIKTRGQQVTLSCSPISGHRSVSWYQQTPGQGLQFLFEYFSETQRNKGNFPGRFSGRQFSNSRSEMNVSTLELGDSALYLCAGRVEGNQPQHFGDGTRLSIL.

The rearrangement links TRBV5-4 to TRBJ1-2, with 7 bases matching TRBD1. The CDR3 covers 14 residues. The germline V gene encodes CDR1 SGHNT and CDR2 YYREEE (reference sequence). V was clipped by 6 bases and J by 7 bases; unmatched bases: 12. This CDR3 reads CASIHQGGDGGYTF. CDR3 coding DNA: TGTGCCAGCATCCACCAGGGGGGAGATGGTGGCTACACCTTC.

The CDR3, as DNA: TGCGCCAGCAGCTTGGGCTACTCTTCACCCTACAATGAGCAGTTCTTC. As protein: CASSLGYSSPYNEQFF. The chain is built from TRBV5-1 and TRBJ2-1; D is undetermined. The V end was cut by 0 bases, the J end by 2 bases, with 12 bases between. Germline lookup yields CDR1 SGHRS and CDR2 YFSETQ. This CDR3 contains 16 residues.

The V and J genes are TRBV28 and TRBJ1-1; TRBD1 agrees at 12 bases. The J segment lost 1 base and the V segment lost 5 bases, leaving 11 bases of the junction unmatched. Germline CDR1 and CDR2: MDHEN and SYDVKM. This CDR3 has 18 residues. CDR3 sequence reads: CASSGSGGQGAGNTEAFF. The CDR3, as DNA: TGTGCCAGCAGTGGCTCTGGGGGACAGGGGGCGGGGAACACTGAAGCTTTCTTT. The entire variable domain, with the rest obtained from reference TRBV28 and TRBJ1-1, is as follows: DVKVTQSSRYLVKRTGEKVFLECVQDMDHENMFWYRQDPGLGLRLIYFSYDVKMKEKGDIPEGYSVSREKKERFSLILESASTNQTSMYLCASSGSGGQGAGNTEAFFGQGTRLTVV.

Here the CDR3 DNA reads TGTGCCAGCAGTGGGATGGCTAGCGGCACAGATACGCAGTATTTT. Translated, it gives CASSGMASGTDTQYF. This rearrangement joins TRBV2 to TRBJ2-3, with D tentatively TRBD2 (6 bases). Germline V gene sequence: CDR1 SNHLY, CDR2 FYNNEI. With 4 bases removed from V and 1 base from J, the gap between germline ends came to 12 bases. The CDR3 consists of 15 residues.

The V gene is TRBV5-4, the J gene TRBJ2-1; perhaps TRBD2 as D (7 bases). Germline CDR1 SGHNT, CDR2 YYREEE (reference sequence). This CDR3 is built from 19 residues. V was cut by 4 bases and J by 4 bases, with 27 bases left in between. This chain's CDR3 is CASSRQVWTGGLGYNEQFF. As DNA, the CDR3 is TGTGCCAGCAGCCGACAGGTTTGGACCGGGGGGCTGGGGTACAATGAGCAGTTCTTC.

A single count supports this clone. V is TRBV14 and J is TRBJ2-1; 11 nucleotides line up with TRBD2. This CDR3 region has 17 residues. Trimming took 2 bases from V and 4 from J; bases not matched to a gene: 7. Germline V gene lookup returns CDR1 SGHDN and CDR2 FVKESK. CDR3 loop: CASSQPSGTSGYNEQFF. The CDR3, as DNA: TGTGCCAGCAGCCAACCTTCCGGGACTAGCGGTTACAATGAGCAGTTCTTC. The full variable domain, its missing parts supplied by reference TRBV14 and TRBJ2-1, is EAGVTQFPSHSVIEKGQTVTLRCDPISGHDNLYWYRRVMGKEIKFLLHFVKESKQDESGMPNNRFLAERTGGTYSTLKVQPAELEDSGVYFCASSQPSGTSGYNEQFFGPGTRLTVL.

The rearrangement uses TRBV28 and TRBJ1-4; possible D gene TRBD1, 6 bases. The CDR3 sequence is 11 residues long. The V gene lost 6 bases and the J gene lost 8 bases, with 7 bases spanning the gap. CDR1 MDHEN and CDR2 SYDVKM come from the germline V gene. The CDR3 DNA reads as TGTGCCAGCAGCGACAGGGAAAAACTGTTTTTT. It encodes CASSDREKLFF.

J is TRBJ1-4 and V is TRBV6-5, with D perhaps matching TRBD1 (5 bases). The CDR3 has 13 residues. V lost 8 bases, J lost 5 bases, and 12 bases lay in between. Germline lookup yields CDR1 MNHEY and CDR2 SVGAGI. The CDR3 reads CASSGGVNEKLFF. The DNA of the CDR3 is TGTGCCAGCTCGGGGGGGGTAAATGAAAAACTGTTTTTT.

The V and J genes are TRBV7-3 and TRBJ1-1, with D perhaps matching TRBD1 (5 bases). Germline values: CDR1 SGHTA, CDR2 FQGTGA. The ends were cut back, 5 bases at V and 2 bases at J, with 12 bases in the middle. The CDR3 loop spans 14 amino acids. CDR3 DNA: TGTGCCAGCAGCCCGGAAGGGGTCAACACTGAAGCTTTCTTT. Translating gives CASSPEGVNTEAFF.

The chain carries TRBV10-3 and TRBJ2-1; D call uncertain. Germline V CDR1 and CDR2: ENHRY, SYGVKD. V was trimmed by 2 bases and J by 0 bases, leaving 8 bases between them. This CDR3 contains 15 residues. The CDR3 region has the DNA TGTGCCATCAGTGAGCGGGTCCCCTCCTACAATGAGCAGTTCTTC. Encoded protein: CAISERVPSYNEQFF.

This chain uses TRBV19 with TRBJ2-1; 7 nucleotides align to TRBD1. V trimming: 9 bases; J trimming: 7 bases; junction bases outside the gene matches: 6. Germline-derived CDR1 and CDR2 are LNHDA and SQIVND (reference sequence). The CDR3 has 12 amino acids. In DNA, the CDR3 is TGTGCCAGCGTTGAGGGGGCGAATGAGCAGTTCTTC. Protein: CASVEGANEQFF.

This clone was seen only a few times. The gene calls are TRBV5-8 and TRBJ2-7, with TRBD1 identical over 9 bases. The junction had 2 bases not matched to a gene; V was cut back by 8 bases and J by 2 bases. Germline V gene sequence: CDR1 SGHTS, CDR2 YDEGEE. This CDR3 is built from 12 residues. CDR3 sequence: CASRQGAYEQYF. In DNA form, the CDR3 reads TGTGCCAGTCGACAGGGGGCCTACGAGCAGTACTTC.

By share of the sample, this clone is medium-sized. The chain couples TRBV6-1 to TRBJ1-6; 8 bases match TRBD1. Germline CDR1 MNHNS, CDR2 SASEGT. Germline trimming cut 8 bases from V and 7 bases from J; bases unmatched to any gene: 10. The CDR3 length is 15 residues. The CDR3 loop reads CASLGQGDYNSPLHF. CDR3 DNA sequence: TGTGCCAGCCTTGGACAGGGAGATTACAATTCACCCCTCCACTTT.

This chain connects TRBV2 to TRBJ1-4, with TRBD1 matching over 9 bases. Per the germline V gene, CDR1 is SNHLY and CDR2 is FYNNEI. The J segment lost 8 bases and the V segment lost 7 bases, leaving 5 bases of the junction unmatched. The CDR3 runs 13 residues. The CDR3: CASTRDREEKLFF. The CDR3 coding sequence is TGTGCCAGCACCCGGGACAGGGAAGAAAAACTGTTTTTT. The whole variable domain, remainder taken from reference TRBV2 and TRBJ1-4, is EPEVTQTPSHQVTQMGQEVILRCVPISNHLYFYWYRQILGQKVEFLVSFYNNEISEKSEIFDDQFSVERPDGSNFTLKIRSTKLEDSAMYFCASTRDREEKLFFGSGTQLSVL.

V gene TRBV5-1 combines with J gene TRBJ1-2; D gene ambiguous. Germline values: CDR1 SGHRS, CDR2 YFSETQ. The CDR3 contains 14 residues. Trimming removed 2 bases from V and 4 bases from J, with 12 bases in between. The DNA for the CDR3 is TGCGCCAGCAGCTTAGAGTCAGACTTCTATGGCTACACCTTC. Translation gives CASSLESDFYGYTF.

The rearrangement joins TRBV6-5 to TRBJ2-4; maybe TRBD2 (6 bases). Per germline, CDR1 MNHEY and CDR2 SVGAGI. V lost 5 bases, J lost 3 bases, and 14 bases lay in between. The length of the CDR3 is 15 residues. The DNA of the CDR3 is TGTGCCAGCAGTATCCGAGGAGGGTTCAAAAACATTCAGTACTTC. It specifies CASSIRGGFKNIQYF.

The genes are TRBV2 and TRBJ1-2, with 7 bases that match TRBD1. Germline V gene data show CDR1 as SNHLY and CDR2 as FYNNEI. V dropped 6 bases and J dropped 8; count of bases not matched to a gene: 12. The CDR3 spans 14 residues. The DNA for the CDR3 is TGTGCCAGCAGCTGGACAGGATACTCTCAAGGCTACACCTTC. This gives the protein CASSWTGYSQGYTF.

This chain links TRBV29-1 with TRBJ2-7; 7 bases line up with TRBD1. Germline V lookup: CDR1 SQVTM, CDR2 ANQGSEA. V lost 2 bases and J lost 5; bases outside the gene matches: 6. The CDR3 is 13 amino acids. The DNA for the CDR3 is TGCAGCGTTGAAAGGGGGCTTAGTCACGAGCAGTACTTC. Translated, it gives CSVERGLSHEQYF.

Here the CDR3 reads CASSSETSGRPEQYF. In DNA, the CDR3 is TGTGCCAGCAGTTCGGAGACTAGCGGGAGGCCCGAGCAGTACTTC. This sequence joins TRBV28 and TRBJ2-7; TRBD2 aligns across 13 bases. CDR1 is MDHEN and CDR2 is SYDVKM in the germline V gene. Trimming removed 4 bases from V and 6 bases from J; junction bases left unmatched: 6. The CDR3 is made up of 15 amino acids.